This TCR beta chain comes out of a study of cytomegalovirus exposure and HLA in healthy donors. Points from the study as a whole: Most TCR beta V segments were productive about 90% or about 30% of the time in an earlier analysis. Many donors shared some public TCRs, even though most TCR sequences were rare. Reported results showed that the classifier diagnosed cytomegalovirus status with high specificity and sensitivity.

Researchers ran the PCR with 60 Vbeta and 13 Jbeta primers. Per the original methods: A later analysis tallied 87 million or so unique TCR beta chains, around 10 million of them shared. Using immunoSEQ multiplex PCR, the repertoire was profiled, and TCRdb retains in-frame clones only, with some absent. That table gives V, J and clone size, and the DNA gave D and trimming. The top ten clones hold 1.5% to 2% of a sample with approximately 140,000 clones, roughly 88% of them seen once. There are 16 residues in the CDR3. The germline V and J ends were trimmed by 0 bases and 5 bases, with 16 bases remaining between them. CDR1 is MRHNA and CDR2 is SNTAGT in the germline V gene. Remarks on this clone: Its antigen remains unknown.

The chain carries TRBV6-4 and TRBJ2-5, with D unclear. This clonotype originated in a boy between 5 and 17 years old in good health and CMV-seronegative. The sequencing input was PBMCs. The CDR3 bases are TGTGCCAGCAGTGACTCGAAGGTCGGCAGGTCTGAGACCCAGTACTTC. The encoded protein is CASSDSKVGRSETQYF.